Included here is one T cell receptor (beta chain) sequence, with context. Its antigen remains unknown. These data belong to a study of OX40 agonist ivuxolimab in advanced cancers. Overall study context: The patients' treatment was ivuxolimab, an agonistic anti-OX40 (CD134) antibody. Dosing consisted of intravenous ivuxolimab at 0.01 to 10 mg/kg every 2 weeks. Dose-escalation patients had hepatocellular carcinoma, melanoma, renal cell or head and neck cancer.

CDR1 and CDR2 (germline): SGDLS, YYNGEE. This CDR3 contains 13 residues. V shed 3 bases and J 7 bases; nucleotides not matched to a gene: 4. Study-wide points: Part of the nonresponder group also had normalized T-cell clonal expansion that was low.

The repertoire was sequenced with immunoSEQ multiplex PCR; TCRdb's copy has only in-frame clones and lacks some. This sample carries approximately 30,000 clones, 86% of them seen once, and the ten largest clones take approximately 30%. The sequence came from an adult with an advanced solid tumor such as melanoma, head and neck, liver or kidney cancer. The V call is TRBV9, the J call TRBJ1-1; the match to TRBD1 covers 9 bases. The sample in question was CD4+ or CD8+ T cells sorted from blood, obtained in a trial of the OX40 agonist ivuxolimab. CDR3 nucleotide sequence: TGTGCCAGCAGCGCCGGGACAGGGAATGAAGCTTTCTTT. Translation gives CASSAGTGNEAFF.